These T cell receptor beta chains were read from a single sample in a study of cytomegalovirus exposure and HLA in healthy donors. TCRdb's table, derived via immunoSEQ multiplex PCR, lists solely in-frame clones and lacks some. The top ten hold around 7.2% of the sample, which has roughly 200,000 clones, approximately 86% seen once. The sequencing sample was made of PBMCs. Receptors were obtained from a man in his thirties or forties in good health and CMV-seropositive. Each CDR3 is given without its conserved first and last residue. Expanded clones get a size class; other rows say once, few or many, or leave the size out.

v_call cdr3_length clone_size cdr3_aa
TRBV5-1 14 few ASSSPGGIQNTEAF
TRBV9 11 - ASSVGGGSPLH
TRBV9 11 - ASSRDPGSEAF
TRBV5-4 12 - ASSLDGRVGGYT
TRBV28 13 - ASSLWTSSNQPQH
TRBV9 13 - ASSVDGTITGELF
TRBV19 9 - ASRDRVEQY
TRBV28 12 - ASSNRGRGTEAF
TRBV6-6 12 - ASTKPGGVYGYT
TRBV7-6 14 - ASSFGVPRAQETQY
TRBV2 12 - ASSLAGGGYEQF
TRBV10-3 12 - AISQQGGGTEAF
TRBV5-6 12 - ASSLPRANYGYT
TRBV7-7 16 - ASSARQGLSSGANVLT
TRBV11-1 13 - ASSPDPSSPYEQY
TRBV28 12 few ASSLAGGRNEQF
TRBV11-1 12 - ASSLQGFNTEAF
TRBV6-5 10 few ASSTRNYEQY
TRBV4-1 12 - ASSYSEGSGELF
TRBV28 17 - ASSRGLAGGVGFQETQY
TRBV5-6 15 - ASSFRVQGRGKNIQY
TRBV5-5 13 few ASSSPRTATDEQY
TRBV15 11 - ATSRDYRSEQF
TRBV7-9 12 - ASSRTVRNEKLF
TRBV7-3 14 - ASCPVTLPTYNEQF
TRBV29-1 12 - SVQAPEVDNEQF
TRBV4-3 13 - ASSQHRVKGNEQF
TRBV19 12 - ASRDTGGRDGYT
TRBV19 14 - ASSIAAGLRDYGYT
TRBV7-8 14 - ASSPGQGRSNQPQH
TRBV18 13 - ASSPAGQSNQPQH
TRBV7-3 12 few ASSPDHRVPEQF
TRBV7-7 12 - ASSPTTSVQTQY
TRBV30 10 - AWNLGGVTQY
TRBV4-3 14 - ASSQNSGGSSYEQY
TRBV7-7 10 - ASSLIPGELF
TRBV6-5 13 - ASKSGTGNQETQY
TRBV28 12 - ASSLRRGSNIQY
TRBV7-3 11 - ASSSFGGAEAF
TRBV20-1 9 - SAHLAERAF
TRBV11-3 9 - ASSDPGEAF
TRBV6-6 14 - ASSYGGLAGRYEQY
TRBV9 13 - ASSVVLAGSNEQF
TRBV7-2 12 - ASSSVRASTEAF
TRBV7-2 12 - ASSLLWNTGELF
TRBV29-1 13 - SVEDRGRKNTEAF
TRBV10-3 11 few ATKKDLGETQY
TRBV5-1 14 - ASSLTTGYGANVLT
TRBV27 11 - ASSLSGVETQY
TRBV29-1 14 - SVELGTTSNTGELF
TRBV6-5 13 - ASSKTSGLAYEQY
TRBV4-1 12 - ASSQVPGHYEQY
TRBV19 11 - ASSRTGDYGYT
TRBV4-3 16 - ASSQDGRIGGSNEKLF
TRBV28 13 - ASSQRTGNYNEQF
TRBV4-3 11 - ASSPNGGTQAF
TRBV19 12 - ASSILVLNTEAF
TRBV11-2 15 - ASSPTTPGQGKGEQY
TRBV27 13 - ASSLSDRYPEGYT
TRBV5-1 13 - ASSSPGTGYSPLH